This T cell receptor beta chain was sequenced in a study of blood T cell repertoires in COVID-19. On the study more broadly: COVID-19 samples from acute and convalescent phases originated in the United States, Italy and Spain.

As handled by the study authors: Counts of nucleated cells, estimated from reference gene primer amplification, were obtained. Data came from immunoSEQ multiplex PCR; TCRdb stores just in-frame clones and leaves some out. V and J calls and clone size are those listed in that table; D and trimming were worked out from the DNA. Of over 60,000 clones listed, more than 75% are singletons. Sequencing was performed on peripheral blood. This receptor was obtained from a human donor in a cohort sampled during active COVID-19.

CDR3 nucleotides: TGTGCCAGCTCACCCTATGGACAGGGAAGTGAAGCTTTCTTT. Translated: CASSPYGQGSEAFF. V is TRBV18 and J is TRBJ1-1, with 8 bases fitting TRBD1. The CDR3 is 14 residues long. V trimming: 3 bases; J trimming: 7 bases; junction bases outside the gene matches: 7. CDR1 KGHSH and CDR2 LQKENI come from the germline V gene.